The sample holds many counts of the clone carrying this T cell receptor beta chain. Its specificity is not known. This sample stems from a study of identical twins. Trimming shortened V by 7 bases and J by 0 bases, and 12 bases separated the two germline ends. The CDR3 has 14 amino acids. Germline V CDR1 and CDR2: MDHEN, SYDVKM. Study-level findings and limits: For out-of-frame beta sequences, excess twin sharing was weaker. Memory repertoires lacked the insertion deficit that abundant cord blood beta clonotypes showed. An excess of low generation probability was shown by twin-shared out-of-frame alpha sequences.

Unique molecular identifiers were in the cDNA, with template-switch universal primer binding. TCRdb passed the 5' RACE reads through MiXCR, listing each CDR3 protein once. The data hold about 570,000 distinct CDR3 sequences, with more than 9% observed a single time. These sequences were also reported in another study, on yellow fever vaccine responses in identical twins.

This chain joins TRBV28 and TRBJ1-1; D is possibly TRBD1 (6 bases). The sequenced sample consisted of PBMCs. The TCR was taken from a woman aged 18-30 years in good health. The CDR3 DNA sequence: TGTGCCAGCATCCTGGGGGCTATGAACACTGAAGCTTTCTTT. Translated: CASILGAMNTEAFF.